This TCR beta chain was obtained from a study of T cells after yellow fever vaccination (dated by TCRdb to 2018 to 2020). Study-wide context: Libraries from fractions with low cell numbers were prepared with the SMART-Seq v4 Ultra Low Input RNA kit. Bulk TCR alpha and beta repertoires were sequenced longitudinally to track T-cell clones before and after primary and booster YFV17D yellow fever vaccination. The cohort comprised two healthy male donors, one aged 18 to 30 and one aged 30 to 40 years. Bulk PBMC replicates and cell subsets were isolated from blood drawn at multiple timepoints before and after both primary and secondary immunization. The investigation overall reported the following: The secondary T-cell response was weaker than the primary response but faster, peaking on day 5 instead of day 15. A small share of clonotypes occurred in both CD4 and CD8 compartments, likely arising from convergent recombination. After the booster, most of the clones that had expanded following primary vaccination were detected again (roughly 96% of CD4 and more than 85% of CD8), which suggests that memory was broadly maintained. Computational filtering was needed because FACS-sorted repertoires could contain abundant contaminating clonotypes from the bulk population. Only a couple of donors were included in the study, so the extent to which the findings can be generalized is limited.

Regarding this clonotype: The antigen it binds to is not known. The input lacks base qualities; no much larger clone sits a single base away.

The V and J ends are trimmed by 2 bases and 5 bases, leaving 13 bases between them. The germline V gene (reference sequence) specifies PRHDT as CDR1 and FYEKMQ as CDR2. From its cysteine to its phenylalanine, the CDR3 spans 14 amino acids. Only CDR3 DNA is held: 42 bases, read in frame from base 1. Explained via the paper, the treatment or condition label denotes: live attenuated yellow fever vaccine strain. At each blood-draw timepoint, two biological replicates of bulk PBMCs were obtained. A standard Ficoll-Paque protocol was used to isolate PBMCs from peripheral blood. TriZol was used to extract RNA from bulk PBMCs, from CD4 and CD8 fractions, and from dextramer-positive and dextramer-negative fractions. Synthesis of TCR cDNA relied on 5'RACE template switching, a step that introduced a universal primer site along with unique molecular identifiers. cDNA synthesis was primed from both the TCR alpha and TCR beta constant segments. Library amplification used two PCR steps, and the second PCR step added sample barcodes and sequencing adapters. Libraries were sequenced on Illumina HiSeq 2500 (2x100 bp) or NovaSeq (2x150 bp). Regarding the original processing steps: MIGEC handled demultiplexing of reads and collapsing into UMI consensus sequences, while MiXCR performed V(D)J alignment. Clonotypes responding to the vaccine were identified with edgeR on replicate PBMC samples, with the criteria of FDR below 0.01 and a log2 fold change above 5 up to day 15. CD4 or CD8 identity was assigned to each bulk clonotype according to whether the clonotype was present at higher abundance in the sequenced CD4 repertoire or the sequenced CD8 repertoire. TCRdb itself trimmed the public reads at Q25 with fastp, ran MiXCR and retained productive beta chains. CDR3 protein sequences are deduplicated, and each keeps its most common genes and DNA. TCRdb's processing, not the authors', yielded these V and J calls. The sample records 450,000 to 550,000 distinct CDR3 sequences, about a fifth of which are singletons. The ten largest clones take up 15% to 20% of the sample.

The sequence links TRBV13 to TRBJ2-7; the D gene is unclear. The material sequenced was PBMCs, taken less than 25 days after the first yellow fever vaccination. The clonotype was recovered from a man younger than 30 who received the YFV17D yellow fever vaccine. The CDR3 corresponds to CASSLKTGSDEQYF. Read as DNA, the sequence is TGTGCCAGCAGCTTAAAAACGGGCTCGGACGAGCAGTACTTC.